This passage covers 11 T cell receptor beta chains from one sample sequenced in a study of T cell repertoires in cytomegalovirus infection. Their recognized antigens are unknown. TCRdb analysed the reads with MiXCR anew, one entry per CDR3 protein. Here the sample spans 900,000 to 950,000 distinct CDR3 sequences, 25% to 40% being singletons. This material consisted of cultured CD8+ T cells from PBMCs, taken from culture after CMV antigen stimulation. These receptors were obtained from a human donor in good health (CMV status not recorded). Some clones in this sample may be carry-over from other donors' samples.

In its sample, this clonotype was seen a few times. A clone one base away is much larger, so this may be a read error. The gene calls are TRBV7-6 and TRBJ1-1; 7 bases line up with TRBD1. The germline V gene encodes CDR1 SGHVS and CDR2 FNYEAQ. The ends lost 4 bases at V and 5 bases at J; junction bases unmatched: 16. The CDR3 covers 17 residues. Here the CDR3 DNA reads TGTGCCAGCAGCTCCCCGAGGATAGGGGGCGCGGAGACTGAAGCTTTCTTT. This sequence encodes CASSSPRIGGAETEAFF.

This clonotype was seen more than once but under ten times. The gene calls are TRBV12-3 or TRBV12-4 and TRBJ2-5; 11 bases are a match to TRBD2. The CDR3 length is 18 residues. Unmatched junction bases numbered 17, after V lost 6 bases and J lost 5 bases. CDR3 DNA sequence: TGTGCCAGCAGACTTGGGCTAGCGGGGGGCCTTGGATGGGAGACCCAGTACTTC. It encodes CASRLGLAGGLGWETQYF.

The chain carries TRBV6-1 and TRBJ2-6; 7 positions agree with TRBD1. Germline V gene data show CDR1 as MNHNS and CDR2 as SASEGT. Unmatched junction bases numbered 16, after V lost 11 bases and J lost 3 bases. This CDR3 is built from 17 residues. CDR3 amino acids: CASLGVQGQVGANVLTF. CDR3 sequence (DNA): TGTGCCTCCCTAGGGGTACAGGGGCAAGTTGGGGCCAACGTCCTGACTTTC.

This clonotype occurred a few times. The chain couples TRBV27 to TRBJ2-1, with 9 positions matching TRBD2. V shed 8 bases, J shed 6 bases, and the junction held 17 bases outside the gene matches. CDR3 length equals 17 residues. CDR1 and CDR2 from the germline V gene are MNHEY and SMNVEV (reference sequence). The CDR3 DNA sequence: TGTGCCAGCCGACGGGCGGGGGGGCGATCTGCACGCAATGAGCAGTTCTTC. It codes for CASRRAGGRSARNEQFF.

This clonotype occurred many times. The chain combines TRBV7-8 with TRBJ1-1; D possibly corresponds to TRBD1 (5 bases). Germline V gene sequence: CDR1 SGHVS, CDR2 FQNEAQ. The CDR3 is made up of 14 amino acids. The V end lost 5 bases, the J end lost 4 bases, and 14 bases lay between the germline ends. The DNA of the CDR3 is TGTGCCAGCAGCCCCGGAGGAAGGGGCACTGAAGCTTTCTTT. It yields the protein CASSPGGRGTEAFF. The variable domain in full, completed from reference TRBV7-8 and TRBJ1-1, reads GAGVSQSPRYKVAKRGQDVALRCDPISGHVSLFWYQQALGQGPEFLTYFQNEAQLDKSGLPSDRFFAERPEGSVSTLKIQRTQQEDSAVYLCASSPGGRGTEAFFGQGTRLTVV.

The chain recombines TRBV6-6 with TRBJ1-4; D is perhaps TRBD1 (5 bases). Germline V gives CDR1 MNHNY, CDR2 SVGAGI (reference sequence). V lost 6 bases to trimming and J lost 7 bases, with 12 bases between them. The CDR3 covers 13 residues. CDR3 DNA sequence: TGTGCCAGCAGCGGGACCTGGGGTGAAAAACTGTTTTTT. Residues: CASSGTWGEKLFF.

The CDR3 nucleotides are TGTGCCAGCAGTCTTCAGGGGAACGCCGCCAATGAGCAGTTCTTC. Translation: CASSLQGNAANEQFF. The chain uses TRBV6-5 and TRBJ2-1, with D possibly matching TRBD1 (6 bases). The germline V and J ends were trimmed by 5 bases and 6 bases, with 17 bases remaining between them. This CDR3 is 15 amino acids long. The germline CDR1 and CDR2 sequences are MNHEY and SVGAGI.

This clonotype was counted once. The chain employs TRBV6-8 and TRBJ2-1; a weak D match, TRBD1 (6 bases). Germline loops: CDR1 MNHGY, CDR2 SAAAGT. V was trimmed by 4 bases and J by 0 bases, leaving 16 bases between them. The CDR3 extends over 17 amino acids. The CDR3 loop reads CASSLSRGGSSYNEQFF. The CDR3 DNA is TGTGCCAGCAGTTTAAGCAGGGGCGGAAGCTCCTACAATGAGCAGTTCTTC.

The rearrangement uses TRBV4-2 and TRBJ2-5; TRBD2 agrees at 8 bases. There are 17 residues in the CDR3. Germline-derived CDR1 and CDR2 are LGHNA and YNFKEQ. V shed 3 bases and J 2 bases; nucleotides not matched to a gene: 11. CDR3 in amino acids: CASSQRESGGKQETQYF. The DNA of the CDR3 is TGTGCCAGCAGCCAGAGGGAAAGCGGGGGCAAACAAGAGACCCAGTACTTC.

This clonotype was found a few times. CDR3 sequence: CATQRMTEAFF. The CDR3 DNA sequence: TGTGCCACCCAGCGGATGACTGAAGCTTTCTTT. The V call is TRBV5-4, the J call TRBJ1-1, with D hard to call. The CDR3 has 11 amino acids. Trimming removed 9 bases from V and 5 bases from J, with 11 bases in between. CDR1 SGHNT and CDR2 YYREEE come from the germline V gene (reference sequence). Full variable domain (outside the CDR3, taken from reference TRBV5-4 and TRBJ1-1): ETGVTQSPTHLIKTRGQQVTLRCSSQSGHNTVSWYQQALGQGPQFIFQYYREEENGRGNFPPRFSGLQFPNYSSELNVNALELDDSALYLCATQRMTEAFFGQGTRLTVV.

The chain uses TRBV19 and TRBJ2-1, with D perhaps TRBD2 (7 bases). Per germline, CDR1 LNHDA and CDR2 SQIVND (reference sequence). Between the trimmed V and J ends, which lost 3 bases and 9 bases, there was a span of 9 bases. The CDR3 length is 12 residues. DNA for the CDR3: TGTGCCAGTAGTATGGGAGGGGGTGAGCAGTTCTTC. Its protein product is CASSMGGGEQFF.